This entry features one T cell receptor beta chain sequence. The target antigen is unknown. These data are taken from a study of CD8+ T cells in alopecia areata. At the level of the study: Scoring treated patients' severity relied on the percentage of scalp area affected.

Treatment of the sample: oral pan-JAK inhibitor, 5-10 mg twice daily. Findings and limits, study-wide: Elevated clonality characterized lesional scalp relative to normal scalp, particularly in alopecia totalis/universalis. Many expanded lesional clones persisted in scalp and blood during tofacitinib.

Extraction and reverse transcription of RNA yielded cDNA as the sequencing template. Clones were sequenced by immunoSEQ multiplex PCR, and TCRdb holds only the in-frame ones, with some missing. The sample yields 100,000 to 120,000 clones, roughly three fifths seen once. The germline V gene encodes CDR1 MGHDK and CDR2 SYGVNS. This CDR3 has 11 amino acids. V was pared by 5 bases and J by 11 bases, with 12 bases between. This sequence joins TRBV25-1 and TRBJ1-1; D call uncertain. This receptor was obtained from a human donor with alopecia areata. The specimen was CD4+ T cells sorted from blood, collected at week 24, from a patient treated with tofacitinib. The CDR3 spells CASSSNQRAFF. For the CDR3, the DNA is TGTGCCAGCAGTTCAAACCAAAGGGCTTTCTTT.